One sample yielded the 20 T cell receptor beta chains listed below, sequenced in a study of blood T cell repertoires in COVID-19. The table came from immunoSEQ multiplex PCR; TCRdb's copy has only in-frame clones and leaves some out. The repertoire holds some 300,000 clones, with 85% as singletons. Specimen: peripheral blood. The origin of the receptors is a woman aged 50 to 60 with active or convalescent COVID-19.

The rearrangement links TRBV28 to TRBJ1-5; 7 bases are shared with TRBD1. The J segment lost 4 bases and the V segment lost 6 bases, leaving 12 bases of the junction unmatched. From germline, CDR1 is MDHEN and CDR2 SYDVKM. The CDR3 loop spans 16 amino acids. CDR3 nucleotide sequence: TGTGCCAGCAGAGACAGGGATGAGAGTGAGAATCAGCCCCAGCATTTT. Translating it yields CASRDRDESENQPQHF.

The gene calls are TRBV27 and TRBJ1-1, with 8 bases identical to TRBD1. Germline V lookup: CDR1 MNHEY, CDR2 SMNVEV (reference sequence). The V and J ends lost 5 bases and 3 bases, in that order; junction bases with no gene match: 8. This CDR3 spans 15 amino acids. Written as DNA, the CDR3 is TGTGCCAGCAGTGCATCACAGGGGGGATACACTGAAGCTTTCTTT. It translates to CASSASQGGYTEAFF.

The chain recombines TRBV5-4 with TRBJ2-7; 7 positions match TRBD1. The CDR3 is 15 amino acids. The germline V gene has CDR1 SGHNT and CDR2 YYREEE (reference sequence). V dropped 0 bases and J dropped 4; count of bases not matched to a gene: 7. In nucleotides, the CDR3 is TGTGCCAGCAGCTTGGCCCCGGGGACAGAATACGAGCAGTACTTC. Translated: CASSLAPGTEYEQYF.

The chain employs TRBV5-1 and TRBJ2-2, with D possibly matching TRBD2 (7 bases). Trimming removed 4 bases from V and 0 bases from J, with 16 bases in between. Germline CDR1 and CDR2: SGHRS and YFSETQ. This CDR3 spans 17 amino acids. DNA for the CDR3: TGCGCCAGCAGCACAGGGCGGGGGTCTACGAACACCGGGGAGCTGTTTTTT. It translates to CASSTGRGSTNTGELFF.

The chain joins TRBV28 to TRBJ2-2, with D tentatively TRBD2 (7 bases). This CDR3 is built from 17 residues. V was trimmed by 2 bases and J by 4 bases, leaving 17 bases between them. Per the germline V gene, CDR1 is MDHEN and CDR2 is SYDVKM. The CDR3 DNA follows: TGTGCCAGCAGTTTACCCCTGGGGGGGGCCGGCACCGGGGAGCTGTTTTTT. The encoded protein is CASSLPLGGAGTGELFF.

The gene calls are TRBV7-9 and TRBJ2-3, with TRBD2 matching 15 bases. CDR3 length: 17 residues. Germline trimming cut 6 bases from V and 2 bases from J; bases unmatched to any gene: 6. The V gene's germline CDR1 is SEHNR and CDR2 FQNEAQ (reference sequence). CDR3 coding DNA: TGTGCCAGCAGTCCCGGACTAGCGGGAGGGTACACAGATACGCAGTATTTT. This codes for CASSPGLAGGYTDTQYF.

This chain links TRBV2 with TRBJ1-1; no clear D. The CDR3 totals 14 residues. V lost 5 bases and J lost 2, with 12 bases in between. CDR1 and CDR2 (germline): SNHLY, FYNNEI. The CDR3 DNA reads as TGTGCCAGCAGTTATTCGGGAGGAAACACTGAAGCTTTCTTT. Its translation: CASSYSGGNTEAFF.

The rearrangement links TRBV30 to TRBJ1-6, with TRBD1 identical over 7 bases. Trimming at V came to 5 bases and at J to 7 bases, leaving 5 bases not matched to a gene. Germline CDR1 GTSNPN, CDR2 SVGIG (reference sequence). The CDR3 consists of 13 residues. The CDR3 loop is CAWLTGYNSPLHF. The DNA for the CDR3 is TGTGCCTGGTTGACAGGGTACAATTCACCCCTCCACTTT.

This sequence joins TRBV3-1 (or the pseudogene TRBV3-2) and TRBJ2-2; perhaps TRBD2 as D (5 bases). The CDR3 runs to 17 residues. V shed 4 bases and J shed 4 bases, with 19 bases lying between them. CDR1 LGHDT and CDR2 YNNKEL come from the germline V gene (reference sequence). The CDR3 DNA sequence: TGTGCCAGCAGCCCCGGTATACGGGAAGTGGGCACCGGGGAGCTGTTTTTT. Its protein product is CASSPGIREVGTGELFF.

The V and J genes are TRBV18 and TRBJ2-7, with D possibly matching TRBD1 (6 bases). Trimming removed 5 bases at V and 2 bases at J, with 16 bases between. The length of the CDR3 is 15 residues. CDR1 and CDR2 (germline): KGHSH, LQKENI. The chain's CDR3 is CASSVRSGQPYEQYF. CDR3 DNA: TGTGCCAGCTCAGTTCGTAGTGGACAGCCCTACGAGCAGTACTTC.

The rearrangement links TRBV6-2 or TRBV6-3 to TRBJ1-5, with 7 nucleotides matching TRBD1. V dropped 0 bases and J dropped 4; count of bases not matched to a gene: 6. The CDR3 has 16 residues. CDR1 is MNHEY and CDR2 is SVGEGT in the germline V gene. The CDR3, as DNA: TGTGCCAGCAGTTACTCCACAGGGGCTGGAAATCAGCCCCAGCATTTT. It translates to CASSYSTGAGNQPQHF.

The chain recombines TRBV27 with TRBJ2-1, with 10 positions matching TRBD2. The CDR3 has 17 amino acids. CDR1 is MNHEY, CDR2 SMNVEV, per germline (reference sequence). The V gene end was trimmed by 5 bases and the J gene end by 5 bases; junction bases not matched to a gene: 12. CDR3 amino acids: CASSKSSGRAFHNEQFF. The CDR3 DNA reads as TGTGCCAGCAGTAAATCCAGCGGGAGGGCCTTCCACAATGAGCAGTTCTTC.

This chain uses TRBV19 with TRBJ2-3; D may be TRBD2 (6 bases). The germline V gene has CDR1 LNHDA and CDR2 SQIVND (reference sequence). This CDR3 has 13 residues. V lost 7 bases and J 2 bases, leaving 10 bases between the germline ends. The CDR3 protein is CASTGTPTDTQYF. In DNA, the CDR3 is TGTGCCAGTACCGGGACTCCCACAGATACGCAGTATTTT.

This sequence joins TRBV5-1 and TRBJ1-3; the match to TRBD1 covers 7 bases. The CDR3 runs 14 residues. Germline CDR1 reads SGHRS; CDR2 reads YFSETQ. With V trimmed by 5 bases and J by 2 bases, 4 bases remained unmatched. The CDR3, as DNA: TGCGCCAGCAGGCCGACAGGGACTGGAAACACCATATATTTT. Amino acid sequence: CASRPTGTGNTIYF.

The rearrangement uses TRBV24-1 and TRBJ1-6; the D is unclear. Germline lookup yields CDR1 KGHDR and CDR2 SFDVKD. This CDR3 has 13 amino acids. The germline V and J ends were trimmed by 7 bases and 2 bases, with 5 bases remaining between them. The chain's CDR3 is CATRAAYNSPLHF. In DNA form, the CDR3 reads TGTGCCACCAGGGCCGCCTATAATTCACCCCTCCACTTT.

This chain links TRBV18 with TRBJ1-2, with D unresolved. Trimming took 4 bases from V and 0 from J, leaving 15 bases between them. This CDR3 contains 16 residues. CDR1 is KGHSH, CDR2 LQKENI, per germline. The CDR3 DNA follows: TGTGCCAGCTCACGCCCGCGGGAACGGCCTAACTATGGCTACACCTTC. Translating it yields CASSRPRERPNYGYTF. Based on the CDR3 plus reference TRBV18 and TRBJ1-2, the full variable domain is NAGVMQNPRHLVRRRGQEARLRCSPMKGHSHVYWYRQLPEEGLKFMVYLQKENIIDESGMPKERFSAEFPKEGPSILRIQQVVRGDSAAYFCASSRPRERPNYGYTFGSGTRLTVV.

The chain employs TRBV4-1 and TRBJ2-1, with no clear D. Trimming took 0 bases from V and 7 from J, leaving 16 bases between them. The length of the CDR3 is 16 residues. Germline V gene sequence: CDR1 MGHRA, CDR2 YSYEKL. The CDR3, as DNA: TGCGCCAGCAGCCAAGATGGCGGCCTCGGAGAAAATGAGCAGTTCTTC. Its protein is CASSQDGGLGENEQFF.

The rearrangement uses TRBV18 and TRBJ1-1; 7 bases are shared with TRBD1. The CDR3 has 19 amino acids. The germline V gene encodes CDR1 KGHSH and CDR2 LQKENI. The V gene end was trimmed by 4 bases and the J gene end by 5 bases; junction bases not matched to a gene: 22. In DNA form, the CDR3 reads TGTGCCAGCTCACGCGGATACCGACAGGGTGTAGCTGTTGGGACTGAAGCTTTCTTT. This translates into CASSRGYRQGVAVGTEAFF.

The chain is built from TRBV7-9 and TRBJ1-1, with 10 nucleotides matching TRBD1. CDR1 is SEHNR and CDR2 is FQNEAQ in the germline V gene (reference sequence). V gave up 6 bases and J gave up 6 bases; unmatched junction bases: 19. CDR3 size: 18 residues. The CDR3, as DNA: TGTGCCAGCAGGCCCGATTGGGACAGGGGCATATACGTCGCTGAAGCTTTCTTT. Translating it yields CASRPDWDRGIYVAEAFF.

In its sample, this clone was seen many times. The CDR3 loop reads CASRKQGANTEAFF. The CDR3 region has the DNA TGTGCCAGTAGGAAACAGGGGGCGAACACTGAAGCTTTCTTT. V is TRBV19 and J is TRBJ1-1; TRBD1 agrees at 9 bases. The CDR3 runs to 14 residues. Losses at the gene ends were 6 bases for V and 1 base for J; bases not matched to a gene: 3. Per the germline V gene, CDR1 is LNHDA and CDR2 is SQIVND (reference sequence).